These T cell receptor beta chains were read from a single sample in a study of blood T cell repertoires in COVID-19. Data came from immunoSEQ multiplex PCR; TCRdb stores just in-frame clones and leaves some out. This table holds around 97,000 clones, roughly 89% found once. Sequenced input: peripheral blood. The receptors derive from a human donor in a cohort sampled during active COVID-19. Each CDR3 is given with its conserved first and last residue. Fields, in order: J gene, V gene, clone size, D gene, CDR3 DNA, CDR3 protein. D genes are given only for firm matches. Rows may omit the clone size; those that give it use once, few, many or a size class.

j_call: TRBJ1-1; v_call: TRBV6-1; clone_size: .; d_call: TRBD1; cdr3_nt: TGTGCCAGCAGTGCCCGGGACAGGGGCCCGAACACTGAAGCTTTCTTT; cdr3_aa: CASSARDRGPNTEAFF
j_call: TRBJ1-6; v_call: TRBV7-2; clone_size: .; d_call: TRBD1; cdr3_nt: TGTGCCAGCAGCAGACAGGGGACAGTTGATACACCCCTCCACTTT; cdr3_aa: CASSRQGTVDTPLHF
j_call: TRBJ1-2; v_call: TRBV6-5; clone_size: .; d_call: TRBD1; cdr3_nt: TGTGCCAGCAGTCCGGTCGGACAGGGAGCGTATGGCTACACCTTC; cdr3_aa: CASSPVGQGAYGYTF
j_call: TRBJ2-1; v_call: TRBV24-1; clone_size: once; d_call: TRBD1; cdr3_nt: TGTGCCACCAGTGATGCGGGACAGGGGGTCAAGGATGAGCAGTTCTTC; cdr3_aa: CATSDAGQGVKDEQFF
j_call: TRBJ1-4; v_call: TRBV28; clone_size: once; d_call: .; cdr3_nt: TGTGCCAGCAGTTTTGTAGGGGGGGTAACTAATGAAAAACTGTTTTTT; cdr3_aa: CASSFVGGVTNEKLFF
j_call: TRBJ2-1; v_call: TRBV4-2; clone_size: .; d_call: TRBD2; cdr3_nt: TGTGCCAGCAGCCAAGATCCGCCCGGACTAGGCTCCTACAATGAGCAGTTCTTC; cdr3_aa: CASSQDPPGLGSYNEQFF
j_call: TRBJ2-1; v_call: TRBV11-2; clone_size: .; d_call: .; cdr3_nt: TGTGCCAGCAGCTTAGCGGGGGTGACCTACAATGAGCAGTTCTTC; cdr3_aa: CASSLAGVTYNEQFF
j_call: TRBJ1-2; v_call: TRBV6-5; clone_size: .; d_call: TRBD1; cdr3_nt: TGTGCCAGCAGGACATTCACAGGGGTTTGGTATGGCTACACCTTC; cdr3_aa: CASRTFTGVWYGYTF
j_call: TRBJ1-3; v_call: TRBV6-5; clone_size: .; d_call: .; cdr3_nt: TGTGCCAGCAGCACGAACGGGATAGGAAACACCATATATTTT; cdr3_aa: CASSTNGIGNTIYF
j_call: TRBJ1-5; v_call: TRBV6-1; clone_size: few; d_call: .; cdr3_nt: TGTGCCAGCAGTGAGACAGACAATCAGCCCCAGCATTTT; cdr3_aa: CASSETDNQPQHF
j_call: TRBJ1-2; v_call: TRBV11-2; clone_size: .; d_call: .; cdr3_nt: TGTGCCAGCAGCTTAGTCCGCAGGGGTAATGGCTACACCTTC; cdr3_aa: CASSLVRRGNGYTF
j_call: TRBJ2-7; v_call: TRBV29-1; clone_size: few; d_call: .; cdr3_nt: TGCAGCGTTGAAGATAGGAGTTCCTACGAGCAGTACTTC; cdr3_aa: CSVEDRSSYEQYF
j_call: TRBJ2-2; v_call: TRBV7-3; clone_size: .; d_call: TRBD2; cdr3_nt: TGTGCCAGCAGCCCTCTAACTAGCGGGGCCGGGGAGCTGTTTTTT; cdr3_aa: CASSPLTSGAGELFF
j_call: TRBJ2-5; v_call: TRBV18; clone_size: few; d_call: TRBD2; cdr3_nt: TGTGCCAGCTCACGTGGACTAGCGGAGTACCAAGAGACCCAGTACTTC; cdr3_aa: CASSRGLAEYQETQYF
j_call: TRBJ2-7; v_call: TRBV27; clone_size: few; d_call: TRBD2; cdr3_nt: TGTGCCAGCAGTTTAACTAGCGGGGCCTATTACGAGCAGTACTTC; cdr3_aa: CASSLTSGAYYEQYF
j_call: TRBJ1-1; v_call: TRBV29-1; clone_size: once; d_call: .; cdr3_nt: TGCAGCGTTGACCACTTCAGGGCGAACACTGAAGCTTTCTTT; cdr3_aa: CSVDHFRANTEAFF
j_call: TRBJ1-3; v_call: TRBV9; clone_size: .; d_call: .; cdr3_nt: TGTGCCAGCAGCGTAGGAGGGAGCTCTGGAAACACCATATATTTT; cdr3_aa: CASSVGGSSGNTIYF
j_call: TRBJ2-3; v_call: TRBV30; clone_size: .; d_call: TRBD2; cdr3_nt: TGTGCCTGGAGTCGAACTAGCGGGGGGGCCGGTACGCAGTATTTT; cdr3_aa: CAWSRTSGGAGTQYF
j_call: TRBJ2-5; v_call: TRBV11-2; clone_size: .; d_call: .; cdr3_nt: TGTGCCAGCATTCGACGGACGGTTAGGGGAGAGACCCAGTACTTC; cdr3_aa: CASIRRTVRGETQYF
j_call: TRBJ1-2; v_call: TRBV3-1/TRBV3-2; clone_size: .; d_call: .; cdr3_nt: TGTGCCAGCAGCCACAGGGGAAACTATGGCTACACCTTC; cdr3_aa: CASSHRGNYGYTF
j_call: TRBJ1-6; v_call: TRBV12-3/TRBV12-4; clone_size: .; d_call: TRBD1; cdr3_nt: TGTGCCAGCCACAGACAGGGCAATTCACCCCTCCACTTT; cdr3_aa: CASHRQGNSPLHF
j_call: TRBJ2-7; v_call: TRBV18; clone_size: .; d_call: .; cdr3_nt: TGTGCCAGCTCACCACTCCCGCGAGAAACCTACGAGCAGTACTTC; cdr3_aa: CASSPLPRETYEQYF
j_call: TRBJ1-1; v_call: TRBV29-1; clone_size: .; d_call: .; cdr3_nt: TGCAGCGTCGCCCAGGGAACGAACACTGAAGCTTTCTTT; cdr3_aa: CSVAQGTNTEAFF
j_call: TRBJ1-5; v_call: TRBV19; clone_size: once; d_call: .; cdr3_nt: TGTGCCAGTAGTATCTTCGACAGGAGCAATCAGCCCCAGCATTTT; cdr3_aa: CASSIFDRSNQPQHF
j_call: TRBJ2-5; v_call: TRBV5-6; clone_size: once; d_call: TRBD2; cdr3_nt: TGTGCCAGCAGCGTACCGGGACTAGGGGAGAGAACCCAGTACTTC; cdr3_aa: CASSVPGLGERTQYF
j_call: TRBJ1-2; v_call: TRBV15; clone_size: .; d_call: .; cdr3_nt: TGTGCCACCAGCAGCGCTCTAGGCAGTATATTGAGTGGCTACACCTTC; cdr3_aa: CATSSALGSILSGYTF
j_call: TRBJ1-5; v_call: TRBV6-2/TRBV6-3; clone_size: .; d_call: .; cdr3_nt: TGTGCCAGCAGTTACCCGACAGGAGATGAGGATCAGCCCCAGCATTTT; cdr3_aa: CASSYPTGDEDQPQHF
j_call: TRBJ2-3; v_call: TRBV5-6; clone_size: .; d_call: TRBD2; cdr3_nt: TGTGCCAGCAGCCCAGCGGGGGGCCCTTTTAACACAGATACGCAGTATTTT; cdr3_aa: CASSPAGGPFNTDTQYF
j_call: TRBJ2-7; v_call: TRBV6-5; clone_size: .; d_call: TRBD2; cdr3_nt: TGTGCCAGCAGTTACTCCCTAGCGGGAGGCCTATACTTC; cdr3_aa: CASSYSLAGGLYF
j_call: TRBJ1-2; v_call: TRBV3-1/TRBV3-2; clone_size: .; d_call: .; cdr3_nt: TGTGCCAGCAGCCTCCGGGGGTCTAACTATGGCTACACCTTC; cdr3_aa: CASSLRGSNYGYTF
j_call: TRBJ2-7; v_call: TRBV7-2; clone_size: .; d_call: .; cdr3_nt: TGTGCCAGCAGCCAACCAACAGGGCACTCCTACGAGCAGTACTTC; cdr3_aa: CASSQPTGHSYEQYF
j_call: TRBJ1-2; v_call: TRBV11-2; clone_size: .; d_call: .; cdr3_nt: TGTGCCAGCAGCCCAGGGTCAGCTAACTATGGCTACACCTTC; cdr3_aa: CASSPGSANYGYTF
j_call: TRBJ2-1; v_call: TRBV11-3; clone_size: .; d_call: .; cdr3_nt: TGTGCCAGCAGCAACAGTTACAATGAGCAGTTCTTC; cdr3_aa: CASSNSYNEQFF
j_call: TRBJ2-5; v_call: TRBV30; clone_size: .; d_call: .; cdr3_nt: TGTGCCTGGAGTGTGGGGGGCCAAGAGACCCAGTACTTC; cdr3_aa: CAWSVGGQETQYF
j_call: TRBJ2-3; v_call: TRBV7-6; clone_size: .; d_call: TRBD2; cdr3_nt: TGTGCCAGCAGCCTATGGCCGACGGGAGGGGATACAGATACGCAGTATTTT; cdr3_aa: CASSLWPTGGDTDTQYF
j_call: TRBJ1-1; v_call: TRBV7-2; clone_size: .; d_call: .; cdr3_nt: TGTGCCAGCAGGAGGGCCCAGGTATCCAACACTGAAGCTTTCTTT; cdr3_aa: CASRRAQVSNTEAFF
j_call: TRBJ2-3; v_call: TRBV5-1; clone_size: .; d_call: .; cdr3_nt: TGCGCCAGCAGCTTAAGGCGCGATGTAGGGGACTTCACAGATACGCAGTATTTT; cdr3_aa: CASSLRRDVGDFTDTQYF
j_call: TRBJ2-7; v_call: TRBV6-5; clone_size: .; d_call: TRBD1; cdr3_nt: TGTGCCAGCAGCCGCAAAAAGCAGGGGGTGGAGCAGTACTTC; cdr3_aa: CASSRKKQGVEQYF
j_call: TRBJ1-2; v_call: TRBV5-8; clone_size: .; d_call: .; cdr3_nt: TGTGCCAGCAGCTTGGCCTTGAGGGTTTTCTACACCTTC; cdr3_aa: CASSLALRVFYTF
j_call: TRBJ1-1; v_call: TRBV6-5; clone_size: .; d_call: .; cdr3_nt: TGTGCCAGCAGTTACCTCCGGGAGCTGAACACTGAAGCTTTCTTT; cdr3_aa: CASSYLRELNTEAFF
j_call: TRBJ2-5; v_call: TRBV6-5; clone_size: .; d_call: .; cdr3_nt: TGTGCCAGCAGTCCCCTACAGGGTCAGGAGACCCAGTACTTC; cdr3_aa: CASSPLQGQETQYF